This T cell receptor (beta chain) was identified during a study of identical twins. The sample holds a few counts of this clonotype. Antigen: not known. The CDR3 runs to 14 residues. Per the germline V gene, CDR1 is SGHKS and CDR2 is YYEKEE (reference sequence). Deletions cut 4 bases from V and 1 base from J, with 11 bases between. TCRdb re-analysed the 5' RACE reads in MiXCR, keeping a single row per CDR3 protein. In the table there are under 1 million distinct CDR3 sequences, about 12% of which are singletons. Broader study findings: Twin sharing of out-of-frame TCR alpha was underestimated by models in monozygotic pairs.

These data were also filed under a second study, of yellow fever vaccine responses in identical twins.

Sample: PBMCs. The origin of this receptor is a young woman in good health. The chain uses TRBV5-5 and TRBJ2-5, with no clear D. The CDR3 region has the DNA TGTGCCAGCAGCCCCCCGGACGGCCAAGAGACCCAGTACTTC. Translation gives CASSPPDGQETQYF.